The sequence of this T cell receptor beta chain was determined in a study of T cell responses to AZD1222 COVID-19 vaccine. Study outcomes and limitations: Along spike, vaccine-associated CD4 TCRs were found throughout, with dominance at 160-218 and 743-854. Unmutated regions of variants are reportedly targeted by nearly half of spike-specific TCRs.

In regard to this clone: Its cognate antigen is unknown.

The repertoire was sequenced with immunoSEQ multiplex PCR; TCRdb's copy has only in-frame clones and lacks some. The sample consists of about 150,000 clones, just over 90% of them appearing once. V lost 5 bases and J 0 bases, leaving 8 bases between the germline ends. CDR1 and CDR2 from the germline V gene are MNHNY and SVGAGI (reference sequence). The CDR3 contains 14 residues. The sequence was collected from an adult in good health. The specimen comprised peripheral blood, sampled on day 0 of AZD1222 vaccination. The V gene is TRBV6-6, the J gene TRBJ1-5; D not certain. The CDR3 is CASSRSYSNQPQHF. Written as DNA, the CDR3 is TGTGCCAGCAGTCGATCTTATAGCAATCAGCCCCAGCATTTT.